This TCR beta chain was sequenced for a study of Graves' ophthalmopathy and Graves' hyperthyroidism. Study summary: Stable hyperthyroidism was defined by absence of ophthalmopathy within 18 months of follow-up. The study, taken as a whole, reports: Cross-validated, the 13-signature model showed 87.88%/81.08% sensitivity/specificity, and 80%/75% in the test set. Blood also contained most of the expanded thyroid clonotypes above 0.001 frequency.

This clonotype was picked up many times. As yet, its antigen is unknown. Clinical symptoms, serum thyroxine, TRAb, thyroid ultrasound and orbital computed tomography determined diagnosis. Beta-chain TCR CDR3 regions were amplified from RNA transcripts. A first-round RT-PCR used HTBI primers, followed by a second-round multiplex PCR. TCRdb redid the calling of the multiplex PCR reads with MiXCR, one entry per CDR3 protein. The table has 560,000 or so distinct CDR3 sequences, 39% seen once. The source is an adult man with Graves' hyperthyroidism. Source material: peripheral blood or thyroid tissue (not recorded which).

CDR3 sequence: CSARRQVTEAFF. The CDR3 bases are TGCAGTGCTAGACGACAGGTCACTGAAGCTTTCTTT. The V and J genes are TRBV20-1 and TRBJ1-1, with a tentative D call TRBD1 (6 bases). CDR3 length: 12 amino acids. The germline CDR1 and CDR2 sequences are DFQATT and SNEGSKA (reference sequence). The germline V and J ends were trimmed by 2 bases and 4 bases, with 8 bases remaining between them.